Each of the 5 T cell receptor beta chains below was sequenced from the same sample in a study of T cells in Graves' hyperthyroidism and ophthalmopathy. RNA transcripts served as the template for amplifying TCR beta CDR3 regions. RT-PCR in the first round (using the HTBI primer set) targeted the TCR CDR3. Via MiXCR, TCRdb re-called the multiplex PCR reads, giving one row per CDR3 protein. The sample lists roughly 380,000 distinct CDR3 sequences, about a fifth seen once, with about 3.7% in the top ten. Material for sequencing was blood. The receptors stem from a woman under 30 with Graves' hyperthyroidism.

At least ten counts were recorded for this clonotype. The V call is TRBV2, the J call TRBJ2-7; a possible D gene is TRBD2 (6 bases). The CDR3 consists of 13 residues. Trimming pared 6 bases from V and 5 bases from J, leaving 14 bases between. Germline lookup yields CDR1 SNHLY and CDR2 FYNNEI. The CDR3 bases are TGTGCCAGCAGAGGGACTGAATACCACGAGCAGTACTTC. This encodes CASRGTEYHEQYF.

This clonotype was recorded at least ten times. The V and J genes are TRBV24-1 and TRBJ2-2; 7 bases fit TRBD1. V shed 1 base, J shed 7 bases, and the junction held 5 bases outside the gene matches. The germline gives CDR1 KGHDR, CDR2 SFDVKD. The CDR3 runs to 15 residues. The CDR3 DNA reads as TGTGCCACCAGTGATTTACAGGGGAAAGGCGGGGAGCTGTTTTTT. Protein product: CATSDLQGKGGELFF.

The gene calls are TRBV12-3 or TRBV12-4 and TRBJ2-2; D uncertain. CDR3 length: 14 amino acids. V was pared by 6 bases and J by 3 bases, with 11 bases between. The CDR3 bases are TGTGCCAGCAGAAACCCCCCAGACACCGGGGAGCTGTTTTTT. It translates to CASRNPPDTGELFF.

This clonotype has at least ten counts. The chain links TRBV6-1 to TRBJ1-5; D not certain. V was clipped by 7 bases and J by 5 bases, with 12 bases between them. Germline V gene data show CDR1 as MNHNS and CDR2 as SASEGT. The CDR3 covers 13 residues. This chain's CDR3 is CASTGPIDQPQHF. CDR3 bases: TGTGCCAGCACTGGGCCTATCGATCAGCCCCAGCATTTT.

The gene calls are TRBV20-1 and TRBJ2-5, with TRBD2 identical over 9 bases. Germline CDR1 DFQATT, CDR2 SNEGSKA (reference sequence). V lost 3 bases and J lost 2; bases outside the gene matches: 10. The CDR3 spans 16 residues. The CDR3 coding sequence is TGCAGTGCTAGCCGTGTCGGGACTAGCTTACAAGAGACCCAGTACTTC. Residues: CSASRVGTSLQETQYF.